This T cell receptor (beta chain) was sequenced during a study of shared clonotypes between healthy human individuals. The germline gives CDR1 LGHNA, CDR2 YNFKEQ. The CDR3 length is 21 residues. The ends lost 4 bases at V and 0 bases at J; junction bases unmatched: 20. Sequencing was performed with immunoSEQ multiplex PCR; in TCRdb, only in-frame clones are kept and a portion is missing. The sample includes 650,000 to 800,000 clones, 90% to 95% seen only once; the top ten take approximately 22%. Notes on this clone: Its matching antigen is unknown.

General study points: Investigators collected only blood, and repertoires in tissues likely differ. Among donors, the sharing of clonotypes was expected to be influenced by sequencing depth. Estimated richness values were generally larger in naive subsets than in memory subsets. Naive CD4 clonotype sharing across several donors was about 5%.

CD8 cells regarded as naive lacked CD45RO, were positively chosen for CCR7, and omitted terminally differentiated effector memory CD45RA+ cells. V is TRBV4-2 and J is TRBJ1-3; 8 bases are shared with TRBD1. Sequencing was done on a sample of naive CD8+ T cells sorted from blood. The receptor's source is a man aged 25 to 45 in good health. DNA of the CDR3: TGTGCCAGCAGCCCACGAATTACAGGGGGATCACTCACCGGCTCTGGAAACACCATATATTTT. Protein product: CASSPRITGGSLTGSGNTIYF.